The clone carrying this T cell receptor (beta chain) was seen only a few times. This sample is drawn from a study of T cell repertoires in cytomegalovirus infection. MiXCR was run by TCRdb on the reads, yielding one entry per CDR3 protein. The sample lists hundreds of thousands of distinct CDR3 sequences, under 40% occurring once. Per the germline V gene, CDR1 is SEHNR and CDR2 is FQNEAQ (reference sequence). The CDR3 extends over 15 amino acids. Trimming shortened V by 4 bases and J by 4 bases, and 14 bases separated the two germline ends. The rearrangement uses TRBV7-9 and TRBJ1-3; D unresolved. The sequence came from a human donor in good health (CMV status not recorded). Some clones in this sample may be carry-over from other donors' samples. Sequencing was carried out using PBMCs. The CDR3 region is CASSYPMLVGNTIYF. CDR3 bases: TGTGCCAGCAGCTACCCTATGCTAGTCGGAAACACCATATATTTT. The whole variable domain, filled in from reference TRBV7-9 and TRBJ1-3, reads DTGVSQNPRHKITKRGQNVTFRCDPISEHNRLYWYRQTLGQGPEFLTYFQNEAQLEKSRLLSDRFSAERPKGSFSTLEIQRTEQGDSAMYLCASSYPMLVGNTIYFGEGSWLTVV.